Each of the 5 T cell receptor beta chains below was sequenced from the same sample in a study of blood T cell repertoires in COVID-19 (dated by TCRdb to between 2020 and 2021). Library preparation used the immunoSEQ multiplex PCR assay. The table comes from immuneACCESS by way of TCRdb, which keeps in-frame sequences with V and J called. Part of the clones is missing from these tables; in studies checked, under half for an unresolved V gene and the rest for unknown reasons. In this sample the table shows some 490,000 clones, about 88% of which occur a single time. Clones ranked in the top ten supply roughly 8% of the sample. The sample consisted of PBMCs or T cells enriched from blood (not recorded which). Receptors originate from a woman aged 55 to 70 who had recovered from COVID-19.

V and J are TRBV20-1 and TRBJ1-6; D uncertain. The CDR3 consists of 11 residues. The V gene lost 7 bases and the J gene lost 15 bases, with 16 bases spanning the gap. The V gene's germline CDR1 is DFQATT and CDR2 SNEGSKA (reference sequence). The CDR3: CSVMVGFLLHF. Written as DNA, the CDR3 is TGCAGTGTCATGGTGGGCTTCCTCCTCCACTTT.

The gene calls are TRBV6-5 and TRBJ1-2; 8 nucleotides align to TRBD1. Germline CDR1 reads MNHEY; CDR2 reads SVGAGI. The V segment lost 0 bases and the J segment 8 bases; nucleotides outside the gene matches: 5. The CDR3 contains 14 residues. The CDR3 sequence: CASSYSLTGEGYTF. The CDR3 nucleotides are TGTGCCAGCAGTTACTCGTTGACAGGGGAAGGCTACACCTTC.

The chain is built from TRBV7-8 and TRBJ2-3; possible D gene TRBD2, 6 bases. The V gene lost 7 bases and the J gene lost 0 bases, with 11 bases spanning the gap. Germline V CDR1 and CDR2: SGHVS, FQNEAQ. The CDR3 consists of 14 residues. CDR3 residues: CASTLGTSTDTQYF. As DNA, the CDR3 is TGTGCCAGCACCCTAGGGACTAGCACAGATACGCAGTATTTT.

The chain recombines TRBV7-6 with TRBJ1-5, with a weak D call TRBD1 (5 bases). The CDR3 is 13 residues long. V lost 5 bases and J lost 5, with 10 bases in between. Germline loops: CDR1 SGHVS, CDR2 FNYEAQ. CDR3 bases: TGTGCCAGCAGCATAGGGGCCGATCAGCCCCAGCATTTT. The encoded protein is CASSIGADQPQHF.

The chain combines TRBV25-1 with TRBJ2-2; D is perhaps TRBD1 (6 bases). The ends were cut back, 4 bases at V and 2 bases at J, with 11 bases in the middle. The CDR3 length is 15 residues. Germline V gene sequence: CDR1 MGHDK, CDR2 SYGVNS. CDR3 sequence (DNA): TGTGCCAGCAGTGGGGACAACATTAACACCGGGGAGCTGTTTTTT. Translating it yields CASSGDNINTGELFF.